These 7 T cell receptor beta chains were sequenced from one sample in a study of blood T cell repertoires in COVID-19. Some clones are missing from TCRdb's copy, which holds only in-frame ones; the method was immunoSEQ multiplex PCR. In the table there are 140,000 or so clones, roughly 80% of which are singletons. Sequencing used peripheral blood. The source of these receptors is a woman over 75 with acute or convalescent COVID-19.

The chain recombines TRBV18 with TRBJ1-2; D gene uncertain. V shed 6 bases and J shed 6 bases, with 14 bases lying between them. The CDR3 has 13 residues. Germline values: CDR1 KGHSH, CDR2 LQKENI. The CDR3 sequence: CASSPDEGNGYTF. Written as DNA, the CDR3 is TGTGCCAGCTCGCCCGACGAGGGAAATGGCTACACCTTC.

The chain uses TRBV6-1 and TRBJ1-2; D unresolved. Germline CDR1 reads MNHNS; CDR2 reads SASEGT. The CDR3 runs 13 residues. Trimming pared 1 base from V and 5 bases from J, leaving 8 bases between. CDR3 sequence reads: CASSEDGAYGYTF. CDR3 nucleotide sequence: TGTGCCAGCAGTGAAGACGGTGCTTATGGCTACACCTTC.

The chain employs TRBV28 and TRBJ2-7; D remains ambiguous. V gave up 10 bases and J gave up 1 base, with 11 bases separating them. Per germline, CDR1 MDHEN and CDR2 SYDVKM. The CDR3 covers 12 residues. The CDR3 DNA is TGTGCCACCAGCCTTGAGTCCTACGAGCAGTACTTC. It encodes CATSLESYEQYF. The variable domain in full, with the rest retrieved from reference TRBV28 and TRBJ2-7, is DVKVTQSSRYLVKRTGEKVFLECVQDMDHENMFWYRQDPGLGLRLIYFSYDVKMKEKGDIPEGYSVSREKKERFSLILESASTNQTSMYLCATSLESYEQYFGPGTRLTVT.

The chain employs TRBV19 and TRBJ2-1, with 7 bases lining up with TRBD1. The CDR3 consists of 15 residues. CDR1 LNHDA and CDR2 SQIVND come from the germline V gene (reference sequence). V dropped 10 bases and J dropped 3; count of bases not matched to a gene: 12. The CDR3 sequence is CANTDRDSCYNEQFF. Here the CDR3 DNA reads TGTGCCAATACCGACAGGGATTCTTGCTACAATGAGCAGTTCTTC.

The CDR3 DNA reads TGTGCCAGCAGCAAGATACCACTACAGGGTGGCACTGAAGCTTTCTTT. This codes for CASSKIPLQGGTEAFF. The gene calls are TRBV5-4 and TRBJ1-1; D may be TRBD1 (6 bases). The V gene's germline CDR1 is SGHNT and CDR2 YYREEE (reference sequence). This CDR3 region has 16 residues. Trimming took off 4 bases at V and 4 bases at J, with 20 bases between the two ends. The full variable domain, in which reference TRBV5-4 and TRBJ1-1 provide the parts outside the CDR3, is ETGVTQSPTHLIKTRGQQVTLRCSSQSGHNTVSWYQQALGQGPQFIFQYYREEENGRGNFPPRFSGLQFPNYSSELNVNALELDDSALYLCASSKIPLQGGTEAFFGQGTRLTVV.

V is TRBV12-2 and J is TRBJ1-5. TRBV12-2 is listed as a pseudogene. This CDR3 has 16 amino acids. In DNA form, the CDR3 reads TGTGCAAGTCGCTCTCAGGGGAGGGTACGACATCAGCCCCAGCATTTT. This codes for CASRSQGRVRHQPQHF.

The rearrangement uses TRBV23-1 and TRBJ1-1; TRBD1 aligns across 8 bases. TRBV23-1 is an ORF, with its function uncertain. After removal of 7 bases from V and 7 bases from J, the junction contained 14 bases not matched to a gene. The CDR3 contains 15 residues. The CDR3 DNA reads TGCGCCAGCATAATCGACAGGGGATCGGGACTTGAAGCTTTCTTT. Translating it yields CASIIDRGSGLEAFF.